The 18 T cell receptor beta chains in this list originate from one sample, sequenced in a study of T cells in Graves' hyperthyroidism and ophthalmopathy. RNA transcripts were the template for amplifying TCR beta CDR3 regions. RT-PCR in the first round (using the HTBI primer set) targeted the TCR CDR3. TCRdb reprocessed the multiplex PCR reads with MiXCR, giving one entry per CDR3 protein. In the table there are 690,000 or so distinct CDR3 sequences, 15% to 20% of which are singletons. What was sequenced was blood. These TCRs come from a woman aged 45-59 years with Graves' hyperthyroidism that later progressed to Graves' ophthalmopathy.

This clonotype has ten or more counts. V gene TRBV20-1 combines with J gene TRBJ2-1; TRBD2 agrees at 10 bases. Germline CDR1 reads DFQATT; CDR2 reads SNEGSKA (reference sequence). The CDR3 totals 14 residues. The V segment lost 3 bases and the J segment 8 bases; nucleotides outside the gene matches: 7. Here the CDR3 reads CSASERGGMHEQFF. Written as DNA, the CDR3 is TGCAGTGCTAGCGAGCGGGGGGGCATGCATGAGCAGTTCTTC.

V is TRBV27 and J is TRBJ1-1; D not certain. Trimming cost V 3 bases and J 3 bases, with 8 bases left between them. The CDR3 contains 13 residues. Germline values: CDR1 MNHEY, CDR2 SMNVEV (reference sequence). The CDR3 reads CASSFLGYTEAFF. CDR3 coding DNA: TGTGCCAGCAGTTTTCTCGGATACACTGAAGCTTTCTTT.

This clonotype has at least ten counts. The chain has TRBV2 and TRBJ1-2; no reliable D call. The CDR3 covers 14 residues. Germline CDR1 and CDR2: SNHLY and FYNNEI. Trimming shortened V by 3 bases and J by 8 bases, and 16 bases separated the two germline ends. The CDR3 DNA reads as TGTGCCAGCAGTGAGGGCCTACCAAGGAAGGGCTACACCTTC. Translating it yields CASSEGLPRKGYTF.

The V and J genes are TRBV9 and TRBJ2-3; 8 bases line up with TRBD2. This CDR3 has 19 residues. Trimming at V came to 2 bases and at J to 0 bases, leaving 14 bases not matched to a gene. Germline CDR1 and CDR2: SGDLS and YYNGEE. CDR3 coding DNA: TGTGCCAGCAGCGTTGGCGGGGGGCAATTCACCTCTAGCACAGATACGCAGTATTTT. Its protein product is CASSVGGGQFTSSTDTQYF.

The chain uses TRBV3-1 and TRBJ2-6, with D uncertain. The V end lost 7 bases, the J end lost 0 bases, and 4 bases lay between the germline ends. This CDR3 region has 13 residues. CDR1 and CDR2 (germline): LGHDT, YNNKEL (reference sequence). CDR3 nucleotides: TGTGCCAGCACTCACTCTGGGGCCAACGTCCTGACTTTC. Protein: CASTHSGANVLTF.

There are many counts of this clonotype. J is TRBJ2-3 and V is TRBV3-1; D is possibly TRBD1 or TRBD2 (5 bases each). This CDR3 comprises 15 residues. V dropped 4 bases and J dropped 0 bases, with 11 bases sitting between them. CDR1 LGHDT and CDR2 YNNKEL come from the germline V gene (reference sequence). The CDR3 here is CASSRVGTSTDTQYF. Written as DNA, the CDR3 is TGTGCCAGCAGCCGAGTGGGGACCAGCACAGATACGCAGTATTTT.

This clonotype occurred a few times. The gene calls are TRBV30 and TRBJ1-4; D not resolved. The CDR3 sequence is 12 residues long. Trimming stripped 1 base from V and 10 bases from J, with 10 bases between. Germline-derived CDR1 and CDR2 are GTSNPN and SVGIG (reference sequence). The CDR3 region has the DNA TGTGCCTGGAGTGCCACCTCACTAAAACTGTTTTTT. Translated, it gives CAWSATSLKLFF.

This clonotype has ten or more counts. This sequence joins TRBV3-1 and TRBJ2-3; D call uncertain. The CDR3 runs to 17 residues. The V end was cut by 2 bases, the J end by 2 bases, with 17 bases between. In germline, CDR1 is LGHDT, CDR2 YNNKEL (reference sequence). The CDR3 spells CASSQSYGVQSTDTQYF. CDR3 sequence (DNA): TGTGCCAGCAGCCAATCTTATGGGGTTCAATCCACAGATACGCAGTATTTT.

This clonotype was recorded a few times. This rearrangement joins TRBV7-3 to TRBJ1-6, with D perhaps matching TRBD1 (6 bases). The V end was cut by 1 base, the J end by 8 bases, with 12 bases between. The germline V gene encodes CDR1 SGHTA and CDR2 FQGTGA. This CDR3 is built from 15 residues. The CDR3 sequence: CASSLNPGVDSPLHF. The CDR3 DNA reads TGTGCCAGCAGCTTAAACCCAGGGGTTGATTCACCCCTCCACTTT. Filled out from reference TRBV7-3 and TRBJ1-6, the complete variable domain reads GAGVSQTPSNKVTEKGKYVELRCDPISGHTALYWYRQSLGQGPEFLIYFQGTGAADDSGLPNDRFFAVRPEGSVSTLKIQRTERGDSAVYLCASSLNPGVDSPLHFGNGTRLTVT.

For this clonotype: A single base separates this from a much larger clone, so it may be a read error. V usage is TRBV30 and J usage is TRBJ2-1, with D perhaps matching TRBD1 (6 bases). This CDR3 is built from 16 residues. The V gene's germline CDR1 is GTSNPN and CDR2 SVGIG (reference sequence). In DNA form, the CDR3 reads TGTGCCTGGACCGCCTCCGGGACAAGGGCCGGCAATGAGCAGTCCTTC. This sequence encodes CAWTASGTRAGNEQSF.

This clonotype came up a few times. The chain recombines TRBV6-2 or TRBV6-3 with TRBJ2-1, with TRBD1 identical over 9 bases. Germline CDR1 is MNHEY and CDR2 is SVGEGT. V dropped 2 bases and J dropped 10; count of bases not matched to a gene: 6. This CDR3 has 14 residues. CDR3 sequence: CASSYGTGLQEQFF. In nucleotides, the CDR3 is TGTGCCAGCAGTTACGGGACAGGGCTCCAAGAGCAGTTCTTC.

The rearrangement joins TRBV6-2 or TRBV6-3 to TRBJ2-1; 7 positions agree with TRBD2. The CDR3 covers 13 residues. Germline loops: CDR1 MNHEY, CDR2 SVGEGT. J lost 7 bases, V lost 4 bases, and 4 bases had no gene match. This chain's CDR3 is CASSSWGGNEQFF. In DNA, the CDR3 is TGTGCCAGCAGTTCATGGGGGGGGAATGAGCAGTTCTTC.

This clonotype showed up just a few times. V and J are TRBV19 and TRBJ2-7; TRBD2 is a possible D gene (5 bases). CDR1 is LNHDA and CDR2 is SQIVND in the germline V gene (reference sequence). Trimming took 1 base from V and 2 from J, leaving 12 bases between them. This CDR3 spans 15 amino acids. The CDR3 DNA follows: TGTGCCAGTAGTATAGGCGTGACGGGGACCTACGAGCAGTACTTC. Residues: CASSIGVTGTYEQYF. The variable domain in full, with the rest retrieved from reference TRBV19 and TRBJ2-7, is DGGITQSPKYLFRKEGQNVTLSCEQNLNHDAMYWYRQDPGQGLRLIYYSQIVNDFQKGDIAEGYSVSREKKESFPLTVTSAQKNPTAFYLCASSIGVTGTYEQYFGPGTRLTVT.

This clonotype came up many times. This chain connects TRBV12-3 or TRBV12-4 to TRBJ2-5; possibly TRBD1 or TRBD2 for D (5 bases each). V lost 2 bases and J 5 bases, leaving 21 bases between the germline ends. CDR3 length: 17 amino acids. The CDR3 DNA reads TGTGCCAGCAGTTTACGAGTTCGGGGCCCAAGGGGTGAGACCCAGTACTTC. The encoded protein is CASSLRVRGPRGETQYF.

CDR3 bases: TGTGCCAGCAGCCCGAGGGCTGCAGGCACTGAAGCTTTCTTT. It translates to CASSPRAAGTEAFF. This chain uses TRBV12-3 or TRBV12-4 with TRBJ1-1; D uncertain. The CDR3 runs to 14 residues. The ends were cut back, 6 bases at V and 4 bases at J, with 15 bases in the middle.

This chain links TRBV4-1 with TRBJ1-1; 8 nucleotides agree with TRBD1. CDR3 length: 16 amino acids. V shed 3 bases and J 2 bases; nucleotides not matched to a gene: 8. Germline V gene data show CDR1 as MGHRA and CDR2 as YSYEKL. Here the CDR3 DNA reads TGCGCCAGCAGCCACGCACCAGGGGGCGGCAACACTGAAGCTTTCTTT. Translated: CASSHAPGGGNTEAFF.

This clonotype was observed at least ten times. The rearrangement links TRBV30 to TRBJ2-1, with 7 bases lining up with TRBD2. Germline-derived CDR1 and CDR2 are GTSNPN and SVGIG (reference sequence). The CDR3 totals 15 residues. Trimming at V came to 0 bases and at J to 4 bases, leaving 6 bases not matched to a gene. The CDR3 bases are TGTGCCTGGAGTGTTAAAGCGGGACCGTACAATGAGCAGTTCTTC. This encodes CAWSVKAGPYNEQFF.

The chain uses TRBV3-1 and TRBJ1-6; 7 bases map to TRBD1. Germline V CDR1 and CDR2: LGHDT, YNNKEL (reference sequence). This CDR3 has 12 amino acids. This CDR3 reads CAAGQHNSPLHF. CDR3 DNA sequence: TGTGCGGCGGGACAGCATAATTCACCCCTCCACTTT.